This T cell receptor beta chain was sequenced in a study of vaccination effects on CD4 cells after COVID-19. This clone was seen a few times. The antigen remains undetermined. Antigen-specific CD4+ T cells expanded by the ViraFEST assay with viral peptide pools were then sequenced. Investigators separated out CD4+ T cells once around 10 days of culture had passed. Negative nucleocapsid antibody tests before and after vaccination confirmed no previous SARS-CoV-2 infection. Study-wide points: Small numbers of convalescent patients limited the study. It also lacked early post-infection timepoints.

Method: immunoSEQ multiplex PCR; TCRdb's copy keeps in-frame clones and lacks some. The sample has approximately 76,000 clones; about 78% are singletons. This TCR was sampled from a human donor who received a COVID-19 vaccine. Sequencing was performed on CD4+ T cells from PBMCs cultured with SARS-CoV-2 spike peptides, taken before COVID-19 vaccination.

This CDR3 is CASSSRWDAANYGYTF. The CDR3 DNA sequence: TGTGCCAGCAGCTCTCGCTGGGACGCAGCTAACTATGGCTACACCTTC. J is TRBJ1-2 and V is TRBV7-8, with D perhaps matching TRBD1 (5 bases). The V gene lost 4 bases and the J gene lost 0 bases, with 15 bases spanning the gap. Germline V lookup: CDR1 SGHVS, CDR2 FQNEAQ. The CDR3 is made up of 16 amino acids.